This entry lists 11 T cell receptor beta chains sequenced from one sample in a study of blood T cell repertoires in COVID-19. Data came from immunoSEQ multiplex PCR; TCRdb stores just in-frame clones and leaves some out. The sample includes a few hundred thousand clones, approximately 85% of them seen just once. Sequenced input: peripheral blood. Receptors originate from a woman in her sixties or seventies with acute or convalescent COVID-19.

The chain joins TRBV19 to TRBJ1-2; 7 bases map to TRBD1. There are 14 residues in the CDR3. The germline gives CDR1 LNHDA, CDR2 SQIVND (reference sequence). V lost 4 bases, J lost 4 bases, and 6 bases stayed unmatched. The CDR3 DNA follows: TGTGCCAGTAGTACGGACAGGCCGAGCTATGGCTACACCTTC. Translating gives CASSTDRPSYGYTF.

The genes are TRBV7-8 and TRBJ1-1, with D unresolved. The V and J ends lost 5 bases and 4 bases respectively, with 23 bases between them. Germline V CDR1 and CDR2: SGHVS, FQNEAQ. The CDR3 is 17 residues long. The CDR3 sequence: CASSHGGPRERATEAFF. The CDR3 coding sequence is TGTGCCAGCAGCCATGGTGGGCCTCGGGAAAGAGCCACTGAAGCTTTCTTT.

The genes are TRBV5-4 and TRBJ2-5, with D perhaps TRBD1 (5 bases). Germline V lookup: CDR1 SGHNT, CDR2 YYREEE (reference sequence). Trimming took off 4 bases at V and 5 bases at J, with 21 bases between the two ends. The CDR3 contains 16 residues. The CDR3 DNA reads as TGTGCCAGCAGCCCCGGCTTTCGGTCAGGGCTGGAGACCCAGTACTTC. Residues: CASSPGFRSGLETQYF.

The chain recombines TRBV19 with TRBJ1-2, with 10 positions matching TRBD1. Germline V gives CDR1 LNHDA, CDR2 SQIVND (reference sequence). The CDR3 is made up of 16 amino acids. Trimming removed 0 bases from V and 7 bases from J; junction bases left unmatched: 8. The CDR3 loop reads CASSIDSGTGVRGYTF. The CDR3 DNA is TGTGCCAGTAGTATAGATTCAGGGACAGGGGTCCGTGGCTACACCTTC.

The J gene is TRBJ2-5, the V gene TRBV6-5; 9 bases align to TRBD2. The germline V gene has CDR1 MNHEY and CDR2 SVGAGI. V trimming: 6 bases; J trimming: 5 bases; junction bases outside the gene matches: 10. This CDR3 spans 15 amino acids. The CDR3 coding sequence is TGTGCCAGCAGGACTAGCGGTAGAGGGAGGGAGACCCAGTACTTC. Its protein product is CASRTSGRGRETQYF.

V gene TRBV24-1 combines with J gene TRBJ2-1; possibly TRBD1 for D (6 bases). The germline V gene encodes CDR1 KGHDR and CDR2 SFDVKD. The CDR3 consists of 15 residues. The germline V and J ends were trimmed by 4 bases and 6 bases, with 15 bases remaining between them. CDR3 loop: CATSDPAQGRNEQFF. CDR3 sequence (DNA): TGTGCCACCAGTGACCCTGCACAGGGTCGCAATGAGCAGTTCTTC.

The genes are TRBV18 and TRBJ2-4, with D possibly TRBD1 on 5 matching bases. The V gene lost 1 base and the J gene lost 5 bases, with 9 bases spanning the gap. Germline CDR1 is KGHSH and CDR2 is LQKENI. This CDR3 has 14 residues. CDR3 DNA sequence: TGTGCCAGCTCACCACAAGGGGCGGAAAACATTCAGTACTTC. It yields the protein CASSPQGAENIQYF.

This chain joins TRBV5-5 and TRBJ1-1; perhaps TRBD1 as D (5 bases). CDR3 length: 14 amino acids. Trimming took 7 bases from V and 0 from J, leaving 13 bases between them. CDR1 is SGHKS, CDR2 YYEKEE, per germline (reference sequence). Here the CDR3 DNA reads TGTGCCAGCTTCCTAGGGGCCCTGAACACTGAAGCTTTCTTT. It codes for CASFLGALNTEAFF.

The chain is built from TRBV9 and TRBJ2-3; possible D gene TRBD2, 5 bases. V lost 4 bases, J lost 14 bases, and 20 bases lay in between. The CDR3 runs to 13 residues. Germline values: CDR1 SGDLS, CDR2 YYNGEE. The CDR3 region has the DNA TGTGCCAGCAGCACCCGGCCCCTCGGGGTACCGTATTTT. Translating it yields CASSTRPLGVPYF.

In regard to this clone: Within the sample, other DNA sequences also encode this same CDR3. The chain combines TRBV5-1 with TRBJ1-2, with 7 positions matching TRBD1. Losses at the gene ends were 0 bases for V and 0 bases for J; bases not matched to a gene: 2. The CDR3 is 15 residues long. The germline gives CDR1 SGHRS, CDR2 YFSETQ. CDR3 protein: CASSLGGTANYGYTF. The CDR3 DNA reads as TGCGCCAGCAGCTTGGGTGGGACAGCTAACTATGGCTACACCTTC.

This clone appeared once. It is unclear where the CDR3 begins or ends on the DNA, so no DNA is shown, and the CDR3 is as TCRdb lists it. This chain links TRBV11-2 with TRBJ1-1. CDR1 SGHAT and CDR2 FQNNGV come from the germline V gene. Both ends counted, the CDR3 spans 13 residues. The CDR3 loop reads CASSFGEGIGLLF.